These 10 T cell receptor beta chains were all obtained from the same sample, sequenced in a study of early T cells in non-severe SARS-CoV-2 infection. TCRdb passed the 5' RACE reads through MiXCR, listing each CDR3 protein once. The sample lists approximately 68,000 distinct CDR3 sequences; roughly a tenth were seen once. The sample consisted of whole blood, taken at baseline. The origin of the receptors is an adult who was a healthcare worker with PCR-confirmed SARS-CoV-2 infection or an uninfected control (not recorded which).

This clonotype has a count of ten or more. The chain links TRBV29-1 to TRBJ2-3, with D perhaps TRBD2 (6 bases). Deletions cut 5 bases from V and 2 bases from J, with 14 bases between. Looked up from germline, CDR1 is SQVTM and CDR2 is ANQGSEA. This CDR3 is 14 amino acids long. This CDR3 is CSVQRTGVTDTQYF. CDR3 DNA: TGCAGCGTTCAGAGGACGGGGGTCACAGATACGCAGTATTTT.

This clonotype has more than one count but fewer than ten. CDR3 region: CASSKGVMPGTGGSGELFF. CDR3 coding DNA: TGTGCCAGCAGCAAAGGGGTCATGCCGGGGACAGGGGGCTCCGGGGAGCTGTTTTTT. The chain couples TRBV7-2 to TRBJ2-2, with 12 bases aligning to TRBD1. The germline CDR1 and CDR2 sequences are SGHTA and FQGNSA. This CDR3 is built from 19 residues. The J segment lost 6 bases and the V segment lost 5 bases, leaving 16 bases of the junction unmatched. The whole variable domain, filled in from reference TRBV7-2 and TRBJ2-2, reads GAGVSQSPSNKVTEKGKDVELRCDPISGHTALYWYRQSLGQGLEFLIYFQGNSAPDKSGLPSDRFSAERTGGSVSTLTIQRTQQEDSAVYLCASSKGVMPGTGGSGELFFGEGSRLTVL.

This clonotype appeared a few times. The CDR3 DNA is TGTGCCAGCAGCGAGGGGAATTCACCCCTCCACTTT. It yields the protein CASSEGNSPLHF. This chain connects TRBV7-3 to TRBJ1-6, with a weak D call TRBD1 (5 bases). Germline V gene lookup returns CDR1 SGHTA and CDR2 FQGTGA. CDR3 length equals 12 residues. V lost 5 bases and J 7 bases, leaving 6 bases between the germline ends. Variable domain in full (rest from reference TRBV7-3 and TRBJ1-6): GAGVSQTPSNKVTEKGKYVELRCDPISGHTALYWYRQSLGQGPEFLIYFQGTGAADDSGLPNDRFFAVRPEGSVSTLKIQRTERGDSAVYLCASSEGNSPLHFGNGTRLTVT.

The chain combines TRBV15 with TRBJ2-4; D remains ambiguous. Trimming stripped 8 bases from V and 0 bases from J, with 5 bases between. CDR1 and CDR2 (germline): LNHNV, YYDKDF (reference sequence). The CDR3 length is 12 residues. The CDR3 DNA reads TGTGCCACCGGAAGAGCCAAAAACATTCAGTACTTC. Translating it yields CATGRAKNIQYF.

The rearrangement joins TRBV4-2 to TRBJ1-2; D possibly corresponds to TRBD1 (6 bases). The CDR3 sequence is 14 residues long. Trimming stripped 3 bases from V and 7 bases from J, with 15 bases between. Germline assignment: CDR1 LGHNA and CDR2 YNFKEQ. CDR3 in amino acids: CASSQFSDRGGYTF. The CDR3 DNA follows: TGTGCCAGCAGCCAGTTCTCGGACAGAGGTGGCTACACCTTC.

This clonotype was counted at least ten times. The rearrangement uses TRBV11-2 and TRBJ1-2; TRBD1 might be the D (6 bases). The CDR3 length is 15 residues. The V end lost 5 bases, the J end lost 3 bases, and 16 bases lay between the germline ends. The germline gives CDR1 SGHAT, CDR2 FQNNGV. CDR3 nucleotide sequence: TGTGCCAGCAGCCCCGAGGGGGGGCGCGACTATGGCTACACCTTC. Amino acid sequence: CASSPEGGRDYGYTF. Combining the CDR3 with reference TRBV11-2 and TRBJ1-2 gives the whole variable domain EAGVAQSPRYKIIEKRQSVAFWCNPISGHATLYWYQQILGQGPKLLIQFQNNGVVDDSQLPKDRFSAERLKGVDSTLKIQPAKLEDSAVYLCASSPEGGRDYGYTFGSGTRLTVV.

The gene calls are TRBV20-1 and TRBJ1-5; 9 bases match TRBD1. Per the germline V gene, CDR1 is DFQATT and CDR2 is SNEGSKA (reference sequence). The CDR3 has 14 amino acids. The V segment lost 3 bases and the J segment 3 bases; nucleotides outside the gene matches: 3. The CDR3 bases are TGCAGTGCTAGCACAGGGGGCGTCAATCAGCCCCAGCATTTT. Amino acid sequence: CSASTGGVNQPQHF.

The chain uses TRBV7-9 and TRBJ1-6; D is perhaps TRBD1 (5 bases). The CDR3 is made up of 15 amino acids. V was pared by 5 bases and J by 7 bases, with 15 bases between. Germline CDR1 reads SEHNR; CDR2 reads FQNEAQ (reference sequence). CDR3 sequence (DNA): TGTGCCAGCAGCCACCAGGGTTTGGGGAATTCACCCCTCCACTTT. It yields the protein CASSHQGLGNSPLHF.

This clonotype was counted ten times or more. This chain links TRBV7-2 with TRBJ2-7; 8 nucleotides agree with TRBD1. Germline V gene lookup returns CDR1 SGHTA and CDR2 FQGNSA. The CDR3 runs to 15 residues. With V trimmed by 2 bases and J by 2 bases, 5 bases remained unmatched. DNA of the CDR3: TGTGCCAGCAGCTTAACCCCGGGACAGGCCTACGAGCAGTACTTC. This encodes CASSLTPGQAYEQYF. Full variable domain (remainder filled in from reference TRBV7-2 and TRBJ2-7): GAGVSQSPSNKVTEKGKDVELRCDPISGHTALYWYRQSLGQGLEFLIYFQGNSAPDKSGLPSDRFSAERTGGSVSTLTIQRTQQEDSAVYLCASSLTPGQAYEQYFGPGTRLTVT.

In this sample, this clonotype turned up many times. This chain connects TRBV7-8 to TRBJ1-4; 11 positions agree with TRBD1. The CDR3 loop spans 18 amino acids. V lost 4 bases to trimming and J lost 5 bases; unmatched junction nucleotides: 12. Germline CDR1 and CDR2: SGHVS and FQNEAQ. The CDR3 sequence is CASSSSGTGGMLNEKLFF. The CDR3 DNA follows: TGTGCCAGCAGCTCTAGCGGGACAGGGGGAATGCTAAATGAAAAACTGTTTTTT.